One sample yielded the 27 T cell receptor beta chains listed below, sequenced in a study of CXCR3-negative and CXCR3-positive naive CD8 T cells. Study-level results: More hydrophobic TRB CDR3s occurred in CXCR3-positive than in CXCR3-negative naive cells.

Antigens for these TCRs are unknown. Each TRB cDNA library was prepared by 5' RACE (with UMI labels). TCRdb re-called the 5' RACE reads and catalogs CDR3 proteins one per entry, DNA excluded. The sample holds under 150,000 distinct CDR3 sequences. Sequencing used naive CXCR3+ CD8+ T cells from blood. Subset here: CD45RO-CCR7+CD27+CD95- naive CD8+ T cells expressing CXCR3 (TNR3+). These receptors were obtained from a human donor in good health. Some clones in this sample may be carry-over from other donors' samples.

The rearrangement joins TRBV7-2 to TRBJ2-7; TCRdb indicates TRBD1, and absent DNA this call remains unverified. CDR3 length: 17 amino acids. Looked up from germline, CDR1 is SGHTA and CDR2 is FQGNSA. The CDR3 sequence: CASSLAFITGGVYEQYF.

V gene TRBV24-1 combines with J gene TRBJ2-1; TCRdb's D call of TRBD2 is untestable without DNA. CDR1 is KGHDR and CDR2 is SFDVKD in the germline V gene. The CDR3 runs 17 residues. CDR3 region: CATSEPTSGSSYNEQFF.

The chain links TRBV29-1 to TRBJ1-2; TCRdb gives TRBD1 as the D gene, but with no DNA this cannot be confirmed. Germline loops: CDR1 SQVTM, CDR2 ANQGSEA. This CDR3 region has 15 residues. Here the CDR3 reads CSVPEQALASYGYTF.

V gene TRBV29-1 combines with J gene TRBJ2-5. The CDR3 extends over 13 amino acids. The germline CDR1 and CDR2 sequences are SQVTM and ANQGSEA. CDR3 residues: CSVLPVGQETQYF.

The genes are TRBV7-8 and TRBJ2-3; there is no DNA to check the TCRdb D call of TRBD2. There are 16 residues in the CDR3. Germline lookup yields CDR1 SGHVS and CDR2 FQNEAQ. CDR3: CASSLSSGGLTDTQYF.

This chain uses TRBV14 with TRBJ1-3; there is no DNA to check the TCRdb D call of TRBD1. CDR1 and CDR2 (germline): SGHDN, FVKESK. The CDR3 is 16 residues long. The CDR3 sequence is CASSPGYPLSGNTIYF.

The chain carries TRBV13 and TRBJ1-2. This CDR3 is built from 16 residues. From germline, CDR1 is PRHDT and CDR2 FYEKMQ (reference sequence). The CDR3 spells CASTLRPPTANYGYTF.

The chain has TRBV28 and TRBJ2-2; TCRdb's D gene call, TRBD1, goes unchecked for lack of DNA. Germline loops: CDR1 MDHEN, CDR2 SYDVKM. This CDR3 spans 16 amino acids. The CDR3 protein is CASSLTLGANTGELFF.

The V gene is TRBV5-5, the J gene TRBJ2-7. Germline V lookup: CDR1 SGHKS, CDR2 YYEKEE (reference sequence). The CDR3 has 17 residues. CDR3 protein: CASQPEFYLTGLNEQYF.

The V gene is TRBV6-4, the J gene TRBJ2-3; TCRdb gives TRBD1 as the D gene, but with no DNA this cannot be confirmed. The CDR3 spans 16 residues. CDR1 is MRHNA and CDR2 is SNTAGT in the germline V gene. CDR3 protein: CASSALTGLSTDTQYF.

The rearrangement joins TRBV25-1 to TRBJ1-1; TCRdb's D call of TRBD1 is untestable without DNA. This CDR3 is built from 15 residues. In germline, CDR1 is MGHDK, CDR2 SYGVNS. The CDR3 is CASRSVGQPNTEAFF.

The V and J genes are TRBV29-1 and TRBJ2-7; TCRdb proposes TRBD1, but this gene call is untestable without DNA. CDR1 is SQVTM, CDR2 ANQGSEA, per germline. The CDR3 consists of 13 residues. CDR3: CSPPEGPLREQYF.

The chain employs TRBV20-1 and TRBJ2-7. This CDR3 has 13 amino acids. Per germline, CDR1 DFQATT and CDR2 SNEGSKA (reference sequence). CDR3 sequence: CSARNREYYEQYF.

The chain recombines TRBV20-1 with TRBJ2-1; the D call from TCRdb, TRBD2, cannot be confirmed without DNA. The CDR3 is made up of 15 amino acids. Germline CDR1 DFQATT, CDR2 SNEGSKA (reference sequence). The CDR3 sequence: CSARALAGGYDEQFF.

The chain is built from TRBV10-2 and TRBJ2-2. CDR3 size: 14 residues. Germline V CDR1 and CDR2: WSHSY, SAAADI. The CDR3 sequence is CASSFAVNTGELFF.

The chain uses TRBV24-1 and TRBJ2-1. This CDR3 has 11 amino acids. The germline gives CDR1 KGHDR, CDR2 SFDVKD. The CDR3 reads CATSDLNEQFF.

The chain employs TRBV12-3 or TRBV12-4 and TRBJ2-1; checking the TCRdb D call of TRBD2 is not possible without DNA. This CDR3 has 14 residues. The chain's CDR3 is CASSSFGGGNEQFF.

The J gene is TRBJ2-7, the V gene TRBV20-1; no DNA is available, so the TRBD1 call from TCRdb remains unchecked. Looked up from germline, CDR1 is DFQATT and CDR2 is SNEGSKA (reference sequence). CDR3 length: 14 residues. This CDR3 is CSARAGADFYEQYF.

The CDR3 sequence is CASSQKAGATDTQYF. The chain has TRBV4-3 and TRBJ2-3; the TRBD1 assignment by TCRdb is unverifiable without DNA. The CDR3 runs to 15 residues. Germline V lookup: CDR1 LGHNA, CDR2 YSLEER.

The CDR3 sequence is CASSLNPIPGGTNEKLFF. The gene calls are TRBV5-1 and TRBJ1-4; TCRdb gives TRBD1 as the D gene, but with no DNA this cannot be confirmed. This CDR3 region has 18 residues. In germline, CDR1 is SGHRS, CDR2 YFSETQ.

The chain couples TRBV7-9 to TRBJ2-7; the TCRdb D gene call, TRBD2, has no DNA to confirm it. Germline assignment: CDR1 SEHNR and CDR2 FQNEAQ (reference sequence). The CDR3 covers 15 residues. CDR3 loop: CASSAGLAGIYEQYF.

V and J are TRBV7-9 and TRBJ2-1; TCRdb's D call of TRBD1 is untestable without DNA. Germline V gene lookup returns CDR1 SEHNR and CDR2 FQNEAQ (reference sequence). The CDR3 loop spans 15 amino acids. The CDR3 reads CASSFGGFPYNEQFF.

The chain recombines TRBV9 with TRBJ2-6; TCRdb selects TRBD1, and the lack of DNA leaves this call unchecked. CDR1 and CDR2 (germline): SGDLS, YYNGEE. CDR3 length equals 14 residues. CDR3 region: CASRGGSGANVLTF.

The chain has TRBV4-2 and TRBJ2-1; TCRdb lists TRBD1, though no DNA is available to test this call. This CDR3 spans 14 amino acids. CDR1 LGHNA and CDR2 YNFKEQ come from the germline V gene. The CDR3 loop reads CASSDRNRYNEQFF.

The chain has TRBV14 and TRBJ2-7; TCRdb lists TRBD2, though no DNA is available to test this call. Germline V gene lookup returns CDR1 SGHDN and CDR2 FVKESK. The CDR3 sequence is 15 residues long. This CDR3 reads CASSPGAGGTYEQYF.

V is TRBV7-6 and J is TRBJ1-6; TCRdb calls TRBD1, which cannot be checked without DNA. Germline values: CDR1 SGHVS, CDR2 FNYEAQ. There are 16 residues in the CDR3. The CDR3 here is CASSPGLRMRNSPLHF.

The V gene is TRBV11-1, the J gene TRBJ1-2. From germline, CDR1 is SGHAT and CDR2 FQDESV (reference sequence). This CDR3 is built from 16 residues. This chain's CDR3 is CASSQYGETGLLGYTF.